The 15 T cell receptor beta chains in this list originate from one sample, sequenced in a study of CD8 T cells in Susac syndrome. After extraction with the RNeasy kit, about 0.5 to 1 ug of the RNA was reverse transcribed using random hexamers. TCRdb analysed the immunoSEQ multiplex PCR reads with MiXCR anew, one entry per CDR3 protein. The sample includes roughly 150,000 distinct CDR3 sequences, approximately 92% of them seen just once. Sequencing input: CD4+ T cells from PBMCs. These receptors all stem from a human donor in good health.

The V gene is TRBV29-1, the J gene TRBJ2-3; D remains ambiguous. The CDR3 spans 13 residues. V dropped 3 bases and J dropped 2 bases, with 9 bases sitting between them. Germline values: CDR1 SQVTM, CDR2 ANQGSEA. In nucleotides, the CDR3 is TGCAGCGTTGAGCCGGGTCTCACAGATACGCAGTATTTT. Translating it yields CSVEPGLTDTQYF.

In its sample, this clonotype was seen once. The chain joins TRBV7-9 to TRBJ2-1, with 11 bases matching TRBD1. CDR1 and CDR2 (germline): SEHNR, FQNEAQ (reference sequence). The length of the CDR3 is 15 residues. V dropped 6 bases and J dropped 9; count of bases not matched to a gene: 10. Here the CDR3 DNA reads TGTGCCAGCAGTCCACCGGGACAGGGGGTTGTTGAGCAGTTCTTC. Translation gives CASSPPGQGVVEQFF.

The chain joins TRBV15 to TRBJ2-2; 8 nucleotides match TRBD2. CDR3 size: 16 residues. V lost 1 base and J lost 5; bases outside the gene matches: 6. Germline values: CDR1 LNHNV, CDR2 YYDKDF (reference sequence). In nucleotides, the CDR3 is TGTGCCACCAGCAGAGTACGGGGGGGGGAAACCGGGGAGCTGTTTTTT. Translating it yields CATSRVRGGETGELFF.

The rearrangement links TRBV5-1 to TRBJ1-6, with 9 bases identical to TRBD1. The germline V gene has CDR1 SGHRS and CDR2 YFSETQ. The J segment lost 6 bases and the V segment lost 7 bases, leaving 5 bases of the junction unmatched. The CDR3 is 14 amino acids. CDR3 protein: CASRGGQGNSPLHF. CDR3 nucleotide sequence: TGCGCCAGCCGAGGGGGACAGGGTAATTCACCCCTCCACTTT.

This chain joins TRBV20-1 and TRBJ2-7; 12 nucleotides line up with TRBD1. V gave up 4 bases and J gave up 5 bases; unmatched junction bases: 6. The CDR3 runs to 14 residues. Germline CDR1 is DFQATT and CDR2 is SNEGSKA (reference sequence). CDR3 region: CSATWGTGGHEQYF. In DNA form, the CDR3 reads TGCAGTGCTACGTGGGGGACAGGGGGCCACGAGCAGTACTTC.

This sequence joins TRBV9 and TRBJ2-3; 10 bases agree with TRBD2. The CDR3 contains 17 residues. After removal of 0 bases from V and 1 base from J, the junction contained 5 bases not matched to a gene. CDR1 is SGDLS and CDR2 is YYNGEE in the germline V gene. CDR3: CASSVGAAGGGTDTQYF. CDR3 bases: TGTGCCAGCAGCGTAGGGGCAGCGGGGGGGGGCACAGATACGCAGTATTTT.

This sequence joins TRBV29-1 and TRBJ1-1; weak D call: TRBD1 (5 bases). The V gene lost 7 bases and the J gene lost 0 bases, with 18 bases spanning the gap. The length of the CDR3 is 15 residues. The V gene's germline CDR1 is SQVTM and CDR2 ANQGSEA. CDR3 DNA sequence: TGCAGCGCCGAGGGGCATGGTTCGGTGAACACTGAAGCTTTCTTT. It specifies CSAEGHGSVNTEAFF.

V is TRBV12-3 or TRBV12-4 and J is TRBJ1-2; D remains ambiguous. The CDR3 sequence is 14 residues long. Trimming removed 5 bases at V and 5 bases at J, with 15 bases between. The CDR3 is CASSHYRFGYGYTF. The CDR3 coding sequence is TGTGCCAGCAGTCATTATCGGTTTGGTTATGGCTACACCTTC.

The V gene is TRBV20-1, the J gene TRBJ2-3; 8 nucleotides align to TRBD1. This CDR3 contains 12 residues. The trim removed 5 bases at V and 6 bases at J, leaving 4 bases unmatched. Germline loops: CDR1 DFQATT, CDR2 SNEGSKA (reference sequence). This CDR3 is CSASQGEDTQYF. The CDR3 DNA reads TGCAGTGCTTCACAGGGGGAGGATACGCAGTATTTT.

The rearrangement joins TRBV11-2 to TRBJ1-1; 8 bases are a match to TRBD1. CDR3 length: 15 residues. CDR1 is SGHAT, CDR2 FQNNGV, per germline. The V segment lost 6 bases and the J segment 0 bases; nucleotides outside the gene matches: 6. The CDR3 DNA reads TGTGCCAGCAGATCCCAGGGGGCCCTGAACACTGAAGCTTTCTTT. Encoded protein: CASRSQGALNTEAFF.

This chain uses TRBV29-1 with TRBJ1-3; no reliable D call. The CDR3 sequence is 13 residues long. Trimming removed 4 bases at V and 0 bases at J, with 7 bases between. Germline CDR1 and CDR2: SQVTM and ANQGSEA. In DNA form, the CDR3 reads TGCAGCGTTGTAGAGAGCTCTGGAAACACCATATATTTT. This gives the protein CSVVESSGNTIYF.

The V and J genes are TRBV7-2 and TRBJ2-2; TRBD2 agrees at 8 bases. J gave up 6 bases and V 4 bases, and 4 bases lay outside the gene matches. CDR1 is SGHTA, CDR2 FQGNSA, per germline. The CDR3 is 14 amino acids. For the CDR3, the DNA is TGTGCCAGCAGCTCCTTGGGACTAGCCGGGGAGCTGTTTTTT. This gives the protein CASSSLGLAGELFF.

The chain couples TRBV29-1 to TRBJ2-3; TRBD2 is a possible D gene (6 bases). The V gene lost 3 bases and the J gene lost 6 bases, with 13 bases spanning the gap. There are 13 residues in the CDR3. Germline assignment: CDR1 SQVTM and CDR2 ANQGSEA. The CDR3 here is CSVDGGAQDTQYF. CDR3 nucleotide sequence: TGCAGCGTTGATGGAGGGGCGCAGGATACGCAGTATTTT.

This sequence joins TRBV6-5 and TRBJ2-2, with D tentatively TRBD1 (5 bases). V was shortened by 6 bases and J by 6 bases, with 8 bases between the two germline ends. CDR1 is MNHEY and CDR2 is SVGAGI in the germline V gene. This CDR3 is 12 amino acids long. The CDR3 here is CASRSGSGELFF. CDR3 nucleotides: TGTGCCAGCAGATCAGGGTCCGGGGAGCTGTTTTTT.

The chain has TRBV3-1 and TRBJ1-2, with 8 bases aligning to TRBD1. Germline values: CDR1 LGHDT, CDR2 YNNKEL (reference sequence). The CDR3 consists of 15 residues. V gave up 0 bases and J gave up 8 bases; unmatched junction bases: 8. CDR3 region: CASSQEGRGHWGYTF. CDR3 in DNA: TGTGCCAGCAGCCAAGAAGGCAGGGGGCACTGGGGCTACACCTTC. The complete variable domain, with remaining parts taken from reference TRBV3-1 and TRBJ1-2, reads DTAVSQTPKYLVTQMGNDKSIKCEQNLGHDTMYWYKQDSKKFLKIMFSYNNKELIINETVPNRFSPKSPDKAHLNLHINSLELGDSAVYFCASSQEGRGHWGYTFGSGTRLTVV.